What follows is one T cell receptor beta chain and its context. As yet, its antigen is unknown. These data originate in a study of OX40 agonist ivuxolimab in advanced cancers. On the study more broadly: People in dose escalation had one of these cancers: hepatocellular carcinoma, melanoma, renal cell or head and neck cancer. Participants averaged 60 years of age (range 23 to 79) and were less than 85% male.

Findings of the study overall: Clonal expansion by week 6 occurred in CD4+ and CD8+ blood T cells (at 0.1 to 3.0 mg/kg).

The method was immunoSEQ multiplex PCR; TCRdb's version includes in-frame clones alone and lacks a portion of them. Of tens of thousands of clones listed, around 93% are singletons. CDR3 length: 13 amino acids. The V gene end was trimmed by 5 bases and the J gene end by 3 bases; junction bases not matched to a gene: 3. CDR1 is SGHAT and CDR2 is FQNNGV in the germline V gene. This sample comprised CD4+ or CD8+ T cells sorted from blood, obtained in a trial of the OX40 agonist ivuxolimab. The origin of this receptor is an adult with an advanced solid tumor such as melanoma, head and neck, liver or kidney cancer. The V gene is TRBV11-2, the J gene TRBJ2-7; 8 nucleotides match TRBD2. The CDR3 DNA reads as TGTGCCAGCAGCGTTACTAGCGGCTACGAGCAGTACTTC. Its translation is CASSVTSGYEQYF.